What follows describes a single TCR beta chain. Its antigen is currently unknown. The data originate from a study of response to subunit inactivated influenza vaccine. Study results and caveats: T cells newly recruited by each seasonal influenza vaccination are few, the authors suggested.

MiXCR was run by TCRdb on the RT-PCR reads, yielding one entry per CDR3 protein. The sample carries roughly 760,000 distinct CDR3 sequences, 21% recorded once. The length of the CDR3 is 14 residues. Germline V gene sequence: CDR1 SGHVS, CDR2 FQNEAQ. V was cut by 2 bases and J by 2 bases, with 10 bases left in between. This clonotype was obtained from a man in his fifties who received an inactivated influenza vaccine. The J gene is TRBJ2-7, the V gene TRBV7-8; D is undetermined. The sequenced sample was PBMCs from blood, obtained 4 to 6 days after vaccination. CDR3 nucleotides: TGTGCCAGCAGCTTAATCCATGAACCCTACGAGCAGTACTTC. Encoded protein: CASSLIHEPYEQYF.